These 18 T cell receptor beta chains were sequenced from one sample in a study of identical twins. Each CDR3 protein is one row after TCRdb ran MiXCR on the 5' RACE reads. In the table there are under 300,000 distinct CDR3 sequences, 5% to 7% of which are singletons. This sample was also put to use in a study of T cells expressing NK-cell markers.

Sequenced sample: CD8+ T cells sorted from blood. The receptors come from a young woman in good health.

This clonotype appeared many times. The chain uses TRBV7-9 and TRBJ1-5; 11 bases are shared with TRBD1. CDR3 length: 17 residues. Per germline, CDR1 SEHNR and CDR2 FQNEAQ (reference sequence). V lost 4 bases, J lost 2 bases, and 7 bases stayed unmatched. This chain's CDR3 is CASSWGQGGRGNQPQHF. The CDR3 DNA follows: TGTGCCAGCAGCTGGGGACAGGGGGGTAGGGGCAATCAGCCCCAGCATTTT.

This clonotype was seen a few times. The CDR3 protein is CASSLLGRASGQAIQYF. The CDR3 DNA reads as TGTGCCAGCAGCTTATTGGGCAGAGCATCGGGTCAAGCCATTCAGTACTTC. The rearrangement joins TRBV11-3 to TRBJ2-4; D remains unclear. The CDR3 runs to 17 residues. Germline CDR1 SGHNT, CDR2 YENEEA. V lost 2 bases and J lost 9, with 23 bases in between.

The rearrangement links TRBV29-1 to TRBJ2-3; D is perhaps TRBD1 (6 bases). V was trimmed by 1 base and J by 4 bases, leaving 18 bases between them. CDR1 and CDR2 (germline): SQVTM, ANQGSEA. This CDR3 spans 16 amino acids. CDR3 residues: CSVEATAGESADTQYF. As DNA, the CDR3 is TGCAGCGTTGAAGCTACGGCAGGGGAGTCAGCAGATACGCAGTATTTT.

The chain uses TRBV7-2 and TRBJ2-1; D not resolved. V was clipped by 5 bases and J by 10 bases, with 9 bases between them. Germline CDR1 reads SGHTA; CDR2 reads FQGNSA. There are 11 residues in the CDR3. The CDR3 DNA reads TGTGCCAGCAGCGTACCAAGGGAGCAGTTCTTC. Protein product: CASSVPREQFF.

This clonotype turned up a few times. J is TRBJ2-7 and V is TRBV29-1; 7 bases agree with TRBD1. V shed 6 bases and J 3 bases; nucleotides not matched to a gene: 11. CDR3 length: 14 amino acids. CDR1 is SQVTM, CDR2 ANQGSEA, per germline. The CDR3 DNA follows: TGCAGCGTCGCAGGGGGAGACGAAAACTACGAGCAGTACTTC. This gives the protein CSVAGGDENYEQYF.

The chain employs TRBV20-1 and TRBJ2-1; 7 positions agree with TRBD2. Trimming cost V 0 bases and J 8 bases; bases outside gene matches: 13. The germline CDR1 and CDR2 sequences are DFQATT and SNEGSKA (reference sequence). The CDR3 covers 16 residues. The CDR3 DNA sequence: TGCAGTGCTAGAGATGCACCGGGACTACGCCCCCATGAGCAGTTCTTC. This codes for CSARDAPGLRPHEQFF.

This clonotype has ten or more counts. The chain carries TRBV6-2 or TRBV6-3 and TRBJ2-1; D is unresolved. V was shortened by 6 bases and J by 4 bases, with 10 bases between the two germline ends. This CDR3 has 13 amino acids. Germline V lookup: CDR1 MNHEY, CDR2 SVGEGT. CDR3 in DNA: TGTGCCAGCAGCTGGACGGGTTACAATGAGCAGTTCTTC. It encodes CASSWTGYNEQFF.

The V gene is TRBV12-3 or TRBV12-4, the J gene TRBJ1-5; D remains unclear. V was pared by 6 bases and J by 5 bases, with 8 bases between. CDR3 length equals 12 residues. CDR3 sequence: CASSHLDQPQHF. The CDR3 DNA reads as TGTGCCAGCAGCCATTTAGATCAGCCCCAGCATTTT.

This clonotype occurred many times. The chain has TRBV10-3 and TRBJ2-7; D possibly matches TRBD1 or TRBD2 (6 bases each). Germline CDR1 and CDR2: ENHRY and SYGVKD. The CDR3 has 15 amino acids. V was shortened by 6 bases and J by 5 bases, with 20 bases between the two germline ends. The DNA of the CDR3 is TGTGCCATCAGAGGGGGAGCCGGGAGTACGGACGAGCAGTACTTC. Translated: CAIRGGAGSTDEQYF.

This clonotype was recorded at least ten times. This chain joins TRBV6-2 or TRBV6-3 and TRBJ2-5; D gene uncertain. V was pared by 7 bases and J by 3 bases, with 12 bases between. The CDR3 is made up of 13 amino acids. Germline V gene data show CDR1 as MNHEY and CDR2 as SVGEGT. The CDR3 bases are TGTGCCAGCACCCCACTGATAGAAGAGACCCAGTACTTC. This translates into CASTPLIEETQYF.

This clonotype was counted at least ten times. V gene TRBV7-9 combines with J gene TRBJ2-7; 7 bases fit TRBD1. V dropped 4 bases and J dropped 3; count of bases not matched to a gene: 9. Germline V gene sequence: CDR1 SEHNR, CDR2 FQNEAQ (reference sequence). The CDR3 has 15 residues. The chain's CDR3 is CASSSLQGNLYEQYF. CDR3 DNA: TGTGCCAGCAGCTCTTTACAGGGGAATCTCTACGAGCAGTACTTC.

This clonotype showed up many times. The chain uses TRBV12-3 or TRBV12-4 and TRBJ1-1; the D is unclear. CDR3 length equals 15 residues. V was cut by 5 bases and J by 0 bases, with 13 bases left in between. CDR3 sequence (DNA): TGTGCCAGCAGTCTACACGCAGCGATGAACACTGAAGCTTTCTTT. It specifies CASSLHAAMNTEAFF.

This clonotype was seen a handful of times. The chain carries TRBV5-4 and TRBJ2-1; perhaps D is TRBD1 or TRBD2 (5 bases each). Looked up from germline, CDR1 is SGHNT and CDR2 is YYREEE (reference sequence). The V and J ends lost 4 bases and 7 bases respectively, with 18 bases between them. CDR3 size: 15 residues. The DNA for the CDR3 is TGTGCCAGCAGCCCCTCCGAGGGGCGCAGGAATGAGCAGTTCTTC. The encoded protein is CASSPSEGRRNEQFF.

Many counts were recorded for this clonotype. The chain carries TRBV2 and TRBJ1-2, with D unclear. CDR3 length: 14 residues. V was trimmed by 3 bases and J by 0 bases, leaving 8 bases between them. From germline, CDR1 is SNHLY and CDR2 FYNNEI. CDR3 sequence reads: CASSEPATNYGYTF. The CDR3 DNA follows: TGTGCCAGCAGTGAGCCGGCTACTAACTATGGCTACACCTTC.

This clonotype was seen more than once but under ten times. The CDR3 is CASSFPYGAYEQYF. DNA for the CDR3: TGTGCCAGCAGCTTCCCGTACGGGGCCTACGAGCAGTACTTC. The V call is TRBV7-9, the J call TRBJ2-7; the D gene is possibly TRBD2 (5 bases). Trimming pared 3 bases from V and 2 bases from J, leaving 11 bases between. This CDR3 contains 14 residues. Germline-derived CDR1 and CDR2 are SEHNR and FQNEAQ (reference sequence). The complete variable domain, with remaining parts taken from reference TRBV7-9 and TRBJ2-7, reads DTGVSQNPRHKITKRGQNVTFRCDPISEHNRLYWYRQTLGQGPEFLTYFQNEAQLEKSRLLSDRFSAERPKGSFSTLEIQRTEQGDSAMYLCASSFPYGAYEQYFGPGTRLTVT.

This clonotype has only a few counts. The CDR3 region has the DNA TGTGCCAGCACCAGAGCGGGCCCCGGGGAGCTGTTTTTT. Protein sequence: CASTRAGPGELFF. The chain uses TRBV6-2 or TRBV6-3 and TRBJ2-2; maybe TRBD2 (6 bases). Trimming cost V 7 bases and J 6 bases, with 12 bases left between them. This CDR3 comprises 13 residues. The germline CDR1 and CDR2 sequences are MNHEY and SVGEGT.

This clonotype was detected only a few times. The rearrangement joins TRBV7-9 to TRBJ2-3; 12 nucleotides match TRBD2. The V and J ends lost 5 bases and 5 bases, in that order; junction bases with no gene match: 11. Germline V gene lookup returns CDR1 SEHNR and CDR2 FQNEAQ (reference sequence). The CDR3 has 17 residues. Here the CDR3 DNA reads TGTGCCAGCAGCCCAAGACTAGCGGGGGCTCAGGGAGATACGCAGTATTTT. This encodes CASSPRLAGAQGDTQYF.

This clonotype was seen at least ten times. The chain recombines TRBV29-1 with TRBJ1-1; 9 bases agree with TRBD1. From germline, CDR1 is SQVTM and CDR2 ANQGSEA. Trimming removed 5 bases from V and 5 bases from J; junction bases left unmatched: 12. The CDR3 spans 15 residues. For the CDR3, the DNA is TGCAGCGTTATAGGATCTCGGACAGGGGCTACTGAAGCTTTCTTT. It yields the protein CSVIGSRTGATEAFF.